This record covers a single TCR beta chain. In the source study's methods: By means of reference gene primer amplification, nucleated cell counts were estimated. Sequenced by immunoSEQ multiplex PCR; TCRdb stores in-frame clones only, minus some. The D gene and trimming were derived from the DNA, and the V and J assignments and clone size from that table. The sample has approximately 250,000 clones; 88% are singletons. Germline lookup yields CDR1 MDHEN and CDR2 SYDVKM. V was trimmed by 2 bases and J by 9 bases, leaving 14 bases between them. The CDR3 has 15 amino acids. Those enrolled, adults aged 18 to 89 years, came from about two dozen US areas. The data stem from a study of blood T cell repertoires in COVID-19. Study as a whole: Two negative PCRs, clearance, or symptom resolution were required of recovered Cohort 3 donors.

The chain is built from TRBV28 and TRBJ1-6; the D is unclear. This receptor was identified in a woman aged 55-70 years in a cohort exposed to, infected with or recovered from COVID-19 (not recorded which). Sequencing used PBMCs or T cells enriched from blood (not recorded which). The CDR3 nucleotides are TGTGCCAGCAGTTTAAGCGGTGGGAGAATTTCACCCCTCCACTTT. It yields the protein CASSLSGGRISPLHF.